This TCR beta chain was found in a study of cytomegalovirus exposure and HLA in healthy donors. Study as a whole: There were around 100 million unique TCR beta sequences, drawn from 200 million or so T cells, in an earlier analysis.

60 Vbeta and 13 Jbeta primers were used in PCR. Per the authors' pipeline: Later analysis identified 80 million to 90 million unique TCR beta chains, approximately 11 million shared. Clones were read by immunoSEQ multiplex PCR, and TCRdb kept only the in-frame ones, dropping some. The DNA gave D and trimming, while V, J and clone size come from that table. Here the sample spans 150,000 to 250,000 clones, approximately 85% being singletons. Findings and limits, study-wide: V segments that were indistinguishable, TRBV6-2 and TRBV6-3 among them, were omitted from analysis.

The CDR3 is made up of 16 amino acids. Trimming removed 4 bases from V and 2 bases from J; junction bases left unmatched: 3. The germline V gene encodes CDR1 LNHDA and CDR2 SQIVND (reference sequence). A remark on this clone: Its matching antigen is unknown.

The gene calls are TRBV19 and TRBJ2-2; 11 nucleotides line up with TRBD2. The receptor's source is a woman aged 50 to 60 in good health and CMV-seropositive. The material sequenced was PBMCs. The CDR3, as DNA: TGTGCCAGTAGTAAGGGACTAGCGGCAAACACCGGGGAGCTGTTTTTT. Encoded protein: CASSKGLAANTGELFF.